The sequence of this T cell receptor (beta chain) was determined in a study of regulatory T cells in long-lasting Graves disease. Study-level points and caveats: Persistent Graves' cases showed lower TCR diversity than newly diagnosed cases.

From germline, CDR1 is SQVTM and CDR2 ANQGSEA. The CDR3 has 13 amino acids. Assembly of TCR beta libraries relied on iRepertoire HTBI primers together with Arm-PCR of CDR3 regions. TCRdb reprocessed the multiplex PCR reads via MiXCR and lists one record per CDR3 protein. The data show about 520,000 distinct CDR3 sequences, around 12% seen once. The count of this clonotype is one. What it binds is not known. This may arise from a read error, as a much more abundant clone is one base away. Time point meaning: newly diagnosed GD, antithyroid drugs for less than 3 months. The TCR library was made from RNA that had been extracted from PBMCs in TRIzol. The diagnosis of Graves' disease used American Thyroid Association guidelines. The sample was also linked to a second study, of T cells in Graves' hyperthyroidism and ophthalmopathy.

The chain is built from TRBV29-1 and TRBJ2-5; TRBD1 or TRBD2 may be the D gene (5 bases each). Specimen: peripheral blood mononuclear cells (PBMCs), collected at new diagnosis, from a patient treated with antithyroid drugs. The source is a woman in her 30s with Graves disease. The CDR3 coding sequence is TGCAGCGTTCGCCAGGGAGTCGGAGAGACCCTGTACTTC. It yields the protein CSVRQGVGETLYF.